This T cell receptor beta chain derives from a study of blood T cell repertoires in COVID-19. Original processing methods: Amplification from reference gene primers served as the basis for estimated nucleated cell counts. TCRdb's table, derived via immunoSEQ multiplex PCR, lists solely in-frame clones and lacks some. V, J and clone size derive from that table, while D and trimming were established from the DNA sequence. The data contain about 310,000 clones, 90% of them singletons. The germline V gene encodes CDR1 SNHLY and CDR2 FYNNEI. The CDR3 is 14 amino acids. J was trimmed by 2 bases and V by 6 bases; bases with no gene match: 6. Those enrolled in Seattle joined during active infection and were followed longitudinally afterward.

This clonotype originated in a woman aged 40 to 50 with COVID-19, enrolled during active disease. J is TRBJ2-7 and V is TRBV2; 8 bases align to TRBD1. Source material: peripheral blood. The CDR3 DNA reads TGTGCCAGCAGGAACGGACAGGGCCCCTACGAGCAGTACTTC. Amino acids: CASRNGQGPYEQYF.